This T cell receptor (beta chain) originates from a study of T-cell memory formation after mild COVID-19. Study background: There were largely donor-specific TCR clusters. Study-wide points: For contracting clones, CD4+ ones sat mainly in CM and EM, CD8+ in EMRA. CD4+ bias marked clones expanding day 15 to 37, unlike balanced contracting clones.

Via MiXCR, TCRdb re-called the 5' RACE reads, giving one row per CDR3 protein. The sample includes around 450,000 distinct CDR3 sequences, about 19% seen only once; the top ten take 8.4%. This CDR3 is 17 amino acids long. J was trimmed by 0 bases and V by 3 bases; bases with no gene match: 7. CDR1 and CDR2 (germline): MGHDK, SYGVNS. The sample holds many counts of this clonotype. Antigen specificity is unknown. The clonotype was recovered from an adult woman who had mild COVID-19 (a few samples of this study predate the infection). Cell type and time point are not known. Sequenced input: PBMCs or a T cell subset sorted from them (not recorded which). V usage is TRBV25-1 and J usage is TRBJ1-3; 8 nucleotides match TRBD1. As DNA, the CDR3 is TGTGCCAGCAGTGAGCCGGGACAGGAGTACTCTGGAAACACCATATATTTT. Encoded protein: CASSEPGQEYSGNTIYF.